What follows describes a single TCR beta chain. The data are from a study of blood T cell repertoires in COVID-19. About the study: Collection of acute and convalescent COVID-19 samples took place in the United States, Italy and Spain. PBMCs, B-cell-depleted T cells, or T cells provided the cDNA or gDNA that made up the material.

Germline V CDR1 and CDR2: MNHEY, SMNVEV (reference sequence). This CDR3 has 16 residues. Germline trimming cut 6 bases from V and 7 bases from J; bases unmatched to any gene: 11. Produced via immunoSEQ multiplex PCR; TCRdb's table is partial and in-frame only. Here the sample spans 310,000 or so clones, 86% being singletons. Sequencing was carried out using peripheral blood. This TCR was sampled from a woman in her twenties or thirties who had recovered from COVID-19. The rearrangement uses TRBV27 and TRBJ2-1; 11 bases match TRBD2. Here the CDR3 DNA reads TGTGCCAGCAGGCCTCAGGGGCTAGCGGGAGGTAATGAGCAGTTCTTC. This sequence encodes CASRPQGLAGGNEQFF.